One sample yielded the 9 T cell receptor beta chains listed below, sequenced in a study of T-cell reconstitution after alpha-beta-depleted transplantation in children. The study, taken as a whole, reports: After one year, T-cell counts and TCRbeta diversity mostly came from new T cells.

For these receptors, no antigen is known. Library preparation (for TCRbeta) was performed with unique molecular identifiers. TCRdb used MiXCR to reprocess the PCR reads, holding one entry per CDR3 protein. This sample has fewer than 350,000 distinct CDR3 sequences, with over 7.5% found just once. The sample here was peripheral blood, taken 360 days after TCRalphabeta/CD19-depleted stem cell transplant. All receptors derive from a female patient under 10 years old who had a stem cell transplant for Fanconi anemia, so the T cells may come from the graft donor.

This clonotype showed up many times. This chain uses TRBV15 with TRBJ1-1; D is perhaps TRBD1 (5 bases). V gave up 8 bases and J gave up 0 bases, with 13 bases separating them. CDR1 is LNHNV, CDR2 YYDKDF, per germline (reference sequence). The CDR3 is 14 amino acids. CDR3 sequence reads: CATHPTDMNTEAFF. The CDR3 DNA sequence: TGTGCCACCCATCCGACAGATATGAACACTGAAGCTTTCTTT.

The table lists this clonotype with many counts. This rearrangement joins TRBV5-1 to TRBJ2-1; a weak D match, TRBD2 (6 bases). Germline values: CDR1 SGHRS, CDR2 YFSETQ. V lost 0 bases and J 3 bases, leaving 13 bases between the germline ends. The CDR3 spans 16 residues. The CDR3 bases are TGCGCCAGCAGCTTGGAAACTAGCCGTGGCTACAATGAGCAGTTCTTC. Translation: CASSLETSRGYNEQFF. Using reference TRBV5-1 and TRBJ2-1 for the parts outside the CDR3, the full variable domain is KAGVTQTPRYLIKTRGQQVTLSCSPISGHRSVSWYQQTPGQGLQFLFEYFSETQRNKGNFPGRFSGRQFSNSRSEMNVSTLELGDSALYLCASSLETSRGYNEQFFGPGTRLTVL.

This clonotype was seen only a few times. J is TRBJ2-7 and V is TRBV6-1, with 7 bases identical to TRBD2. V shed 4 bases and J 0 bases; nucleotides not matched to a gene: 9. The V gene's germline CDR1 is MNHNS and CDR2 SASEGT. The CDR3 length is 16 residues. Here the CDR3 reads CASSGRRAGSSYEQYF. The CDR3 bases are TGTGCCAGCAGTGGCCGAAGAGCGGGGAGCTCCTACGAGCAGTACTTC.

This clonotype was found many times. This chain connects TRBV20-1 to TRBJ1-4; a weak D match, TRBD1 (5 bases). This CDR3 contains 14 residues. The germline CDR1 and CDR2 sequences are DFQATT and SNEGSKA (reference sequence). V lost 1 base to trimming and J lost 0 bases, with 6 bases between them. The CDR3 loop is CSARGDPTNEKLFF. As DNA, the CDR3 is TGCAGTGCTAGAGGGGACCCAACTAATGAAAAACTGTTTTTT.

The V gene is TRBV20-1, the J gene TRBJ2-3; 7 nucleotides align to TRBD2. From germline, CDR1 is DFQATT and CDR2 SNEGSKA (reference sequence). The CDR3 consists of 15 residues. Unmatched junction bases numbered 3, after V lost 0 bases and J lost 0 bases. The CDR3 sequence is CSARDLAASTDTQYF. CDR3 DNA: TGCAGTGCTAGAGATCTAGCGGCTAGCACAGATACGCAGTATTTT.

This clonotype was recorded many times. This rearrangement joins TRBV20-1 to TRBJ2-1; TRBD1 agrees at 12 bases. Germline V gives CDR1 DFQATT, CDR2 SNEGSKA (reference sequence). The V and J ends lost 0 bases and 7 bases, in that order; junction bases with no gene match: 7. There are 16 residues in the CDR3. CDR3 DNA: TGCAGTGCTAGAGACATCCGGGACAGGGGGCCTAATGAGCAGTTCTTC. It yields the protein CSARDIRDRGPNEQFF.

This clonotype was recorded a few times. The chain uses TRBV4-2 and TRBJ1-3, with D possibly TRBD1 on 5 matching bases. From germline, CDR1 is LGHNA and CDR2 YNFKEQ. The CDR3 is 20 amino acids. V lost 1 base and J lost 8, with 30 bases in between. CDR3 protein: CASSQGLGFGDHPTVYTIYF. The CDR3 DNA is TGTGCCAGCAGCCAAGGATTAGGTTTCGGGGACCATCCCACCGTATACACCATATATTTT.

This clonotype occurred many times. CDR3 in amino acids: CSASLPVSRGTQYF. CDR3 sequence (DNA): TGCAGTGCTAGTTTACCGGTCTCCCGGGGGACCCAGTACTTC. This chain joins TRBV20-1 and TRBJ2-5, with D possibly matching TRBD2 (5 bases). Per germline, CDR1 DFQATT and CDR2 SNEGSKA (reference sequence). V was shortened by 3 bases and J by 7 bases, with 18 bases between the two germline ends. The CDR3 is made up of 14 amino acids.

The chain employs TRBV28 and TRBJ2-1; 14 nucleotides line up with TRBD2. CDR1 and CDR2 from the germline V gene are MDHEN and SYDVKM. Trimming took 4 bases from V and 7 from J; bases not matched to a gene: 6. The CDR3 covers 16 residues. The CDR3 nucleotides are TGTGCCAGCAGTTCCGGGACTAGCGGGGGAGCGAATGAGCAGTTCTTC. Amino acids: CASSSGTSGGANEQFF.